This paragraph reports one T cell receptor (beta chain). What it binds is unknown. This sample was taken from a study of T cell responses to AZD1222 COVID-19 vaccine. Overall study context: Timing groups of about 4 and about 12 weeks for second doses were pooled.

Trimming left V 7 bases short and J 5 bases short, with 9 bases between. CDR3 length equals 12 residues. CDR1 SNHLY and CDR2 FYNNEI come from the germline V gene. Study-wide results and caveats: Baseline seropositives among AZD1222 recipients totaled only six or seven. Nearly half of spike-specific TCRs reportedly go after variant regions that carry no mutations. Spike-specific TCR breadth and depth went up after people got two AZD1222 doses.

Using immunoSEQ multiplex PCR, the repertoire was profiled, and TCRdb retains in-frame clones only, with some absent. The data hold 170,000 or so clones, with 90% observed a single time. The clonotype comes from an adult in good health. V usage is TRBV2 and J usage is TRBJ1-5, with a tentative D call TRBD1 (5 bases). The sequenced sample was peripheral blood, obtained on day 0 of AZD1222 vaccination. CDR3 in DNA: TGTGCCAGCACCGGGGACCATCAGCCCCAGCATTTT. Its protein product is CASTGDHQPQHF.